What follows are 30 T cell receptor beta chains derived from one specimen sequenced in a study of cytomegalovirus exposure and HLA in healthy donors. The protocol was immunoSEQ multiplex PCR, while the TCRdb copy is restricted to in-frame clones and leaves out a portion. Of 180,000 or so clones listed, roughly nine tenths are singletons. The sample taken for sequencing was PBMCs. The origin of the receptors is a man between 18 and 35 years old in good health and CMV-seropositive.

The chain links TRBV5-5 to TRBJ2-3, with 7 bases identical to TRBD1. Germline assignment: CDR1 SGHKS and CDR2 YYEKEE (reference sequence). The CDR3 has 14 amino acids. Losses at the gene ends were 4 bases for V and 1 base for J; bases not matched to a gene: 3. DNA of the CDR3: TGTGCCAGCAGCGCAGGGACAGGCACAGATACGCAGTATTTT. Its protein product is CASSAGTGTDTQYF.

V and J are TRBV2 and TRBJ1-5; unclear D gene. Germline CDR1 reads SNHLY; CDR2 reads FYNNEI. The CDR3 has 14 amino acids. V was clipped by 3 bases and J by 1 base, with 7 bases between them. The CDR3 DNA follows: TGTGCCAGCAGTGAGTTACAGAGCAATCAGCCCCAGCATTTT. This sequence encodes CASSELQSNQPQHF.

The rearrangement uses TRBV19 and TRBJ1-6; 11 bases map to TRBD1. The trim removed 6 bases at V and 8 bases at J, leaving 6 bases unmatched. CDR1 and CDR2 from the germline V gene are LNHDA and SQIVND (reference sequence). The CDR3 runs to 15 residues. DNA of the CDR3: TGTGCCAGTAGAACGGGACAGGGGGTTTATTCACCCCTCCACTTT. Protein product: CASRTGQGVYSPLHF.

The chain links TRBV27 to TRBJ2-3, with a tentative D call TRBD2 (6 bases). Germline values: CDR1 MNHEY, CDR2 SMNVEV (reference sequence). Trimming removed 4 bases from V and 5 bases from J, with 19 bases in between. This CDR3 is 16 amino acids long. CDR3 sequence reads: CASSSPGVAGIDTQYF. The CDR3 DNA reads TGTGCCAGCAGTTCCCCGGGGGTAGCCGGTATAGATACGCAGTATTTT.

The CDR3 is CASSLSQLPPYEQYF. The CDR3 bases are TGTGCCAGCAGCTTAAGCCAACTCCCCCCCTACGAGCAGTACTTC. The chain combines TRBV7-8 with TRBJ2-7, with unresolved D. The CDR3 spans 15 residues. Germline CDR1 reads SGHVS; CDR2 reads FQNEAQ. V was cut by 2 bases and J by 2 bases, with 13 bases left in between.

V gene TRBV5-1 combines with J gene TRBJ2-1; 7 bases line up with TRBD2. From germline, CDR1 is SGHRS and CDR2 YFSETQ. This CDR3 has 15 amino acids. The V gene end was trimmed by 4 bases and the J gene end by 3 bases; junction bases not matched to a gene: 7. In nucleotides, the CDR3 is TGCGCCAGCAGCCTGGCGGGAGTTAGCTACAATGAGCAGTTCTTC. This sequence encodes CASSLAGVSYNEQFF. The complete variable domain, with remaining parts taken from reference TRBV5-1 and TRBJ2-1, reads KAGVTQTPRYLIKTRGQQVTLSCSPISGHRSVSWYQQTPGQGLQFLFEYFSETQRNKGNFPGRFSGRQFSNSRSEMNVSTLELGDSALYLCASSLAGVSYNEQFFGPGTRLTVL.

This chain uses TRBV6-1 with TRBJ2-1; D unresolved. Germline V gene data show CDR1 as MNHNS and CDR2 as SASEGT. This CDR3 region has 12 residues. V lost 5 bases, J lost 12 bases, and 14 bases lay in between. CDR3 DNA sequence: TGTGCCAGCAGTCCCCTAACTATTGGGCAGTTCTTC. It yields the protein CASSPLTIGQFF.

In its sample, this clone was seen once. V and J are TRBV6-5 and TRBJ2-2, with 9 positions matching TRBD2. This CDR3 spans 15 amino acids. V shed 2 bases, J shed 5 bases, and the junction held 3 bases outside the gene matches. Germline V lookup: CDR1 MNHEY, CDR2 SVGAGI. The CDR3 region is CASSYVLAGTGELFF. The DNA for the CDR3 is TGTGCCAGCAGTTACGTCCTAGCGGGAACCGGGGAGCTGTTTTTT.

The CDR3 here is CASSYSWRHTDTQYF. The CDR3 DNA reads as TGTGCCAGCAGTTACTCCTGGCGACACACAGATACGCAGTATTTT. The rearrangement joins TRBV6-5 to TRBJ2-3; D is uncertain. The CDR3 contains 15 residues. The germline V gene encodes CDR1 MNHEY and CDR2 SVGAGI. V was cut by 0 bases and J by 2 bases, with 9 bases left in between.

The CDR3 here is CASSPSRVASGYIEQYF. CDR3 coding DNA: TGTGCCAGCAGTCCCTCTAGGGTGGCTAGCGGTTACATCGAGCAGTACTTC. V and J are TRBV28 and TRBJ2-7; TRBD2 matches at 7 bases. Trimming took 5 bases from V and 6 from J; bases not matched to a gene: 19. CDR3 length: 17 residues. The V gene's germline CDR1 is MDHEN and CDR2 SYDVKM.

The CDR3 protein is CASRRSRATNTGELFF. DNA of the CDR3: TGTGCCAGCAGGAGATCCAGGGCCACGAACACCGGGGAGCTGTTTTTT. The chain joins TRBV7-2 to TRBJ2-2; possibly TRBD1 for D (5 bases). Germline CDR1 SGHTA, CDR2 FQGNSA. This CDR3 comprises 16 residues. With 6 bases removed from V and 0 bases from J, the gap between germline ends came to 14 bases.

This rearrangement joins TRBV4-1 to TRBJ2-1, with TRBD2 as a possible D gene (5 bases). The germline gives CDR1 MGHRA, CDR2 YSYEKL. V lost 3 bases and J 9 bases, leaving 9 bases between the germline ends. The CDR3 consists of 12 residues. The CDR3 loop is CASSQGVGEQFF. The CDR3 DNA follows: TGCGCCAGCAGCCAGGGAGTAGGTGAGCAGTTCTTC.

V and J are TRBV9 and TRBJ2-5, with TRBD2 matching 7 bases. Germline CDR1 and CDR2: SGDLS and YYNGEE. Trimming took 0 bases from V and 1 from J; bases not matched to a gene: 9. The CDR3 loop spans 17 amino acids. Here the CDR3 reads CASSVGLLGGTQETQYF. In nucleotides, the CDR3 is TGTGCCAGCAGCGTAGGTCTTTTGGGAGGGACCCAAGAGACCCAGTACTTC.

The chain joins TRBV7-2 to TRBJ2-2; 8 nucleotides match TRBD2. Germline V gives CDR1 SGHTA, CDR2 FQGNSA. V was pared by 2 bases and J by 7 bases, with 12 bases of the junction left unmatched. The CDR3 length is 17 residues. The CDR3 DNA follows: TGTGCCAGCAGCTTATGGGACGGGAGGGCCGGGGACGGGGAGCTGTTTTTT. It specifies CASSLWDGRAGDGELFF.

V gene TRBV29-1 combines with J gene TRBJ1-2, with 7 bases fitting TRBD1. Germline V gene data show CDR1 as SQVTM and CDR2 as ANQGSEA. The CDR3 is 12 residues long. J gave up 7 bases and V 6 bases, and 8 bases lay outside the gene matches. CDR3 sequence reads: CSVPTGRTGYTF. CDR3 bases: TGCAGCGTACCGACAGGGCGGACTGGCTACACCTTC.

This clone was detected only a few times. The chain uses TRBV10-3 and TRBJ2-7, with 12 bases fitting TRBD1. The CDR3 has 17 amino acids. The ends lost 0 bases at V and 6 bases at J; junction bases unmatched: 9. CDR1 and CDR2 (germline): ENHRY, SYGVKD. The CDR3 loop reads CAISESGWGTGGREQYF. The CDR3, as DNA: TGTGCCATCAGTGAGTCGGGTTGGGGGACAGGGGGCCGCGAGCAGTACTTC.

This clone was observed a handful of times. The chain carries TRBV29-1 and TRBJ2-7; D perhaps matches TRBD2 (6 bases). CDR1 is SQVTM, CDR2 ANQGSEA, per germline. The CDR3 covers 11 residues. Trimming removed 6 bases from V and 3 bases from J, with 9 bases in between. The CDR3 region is CSVKGLYEQYF. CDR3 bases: TGCAGCGTCAAGGGACTCTACGAGCAGTACTTC.

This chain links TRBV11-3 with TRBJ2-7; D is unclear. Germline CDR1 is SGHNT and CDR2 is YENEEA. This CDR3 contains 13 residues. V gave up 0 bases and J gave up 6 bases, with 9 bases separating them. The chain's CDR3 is CASSLDPRGEQYF. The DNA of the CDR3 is TGTGCCAGCAGCTTAGATCCTCGAGGCGAGCAGTACTTC.

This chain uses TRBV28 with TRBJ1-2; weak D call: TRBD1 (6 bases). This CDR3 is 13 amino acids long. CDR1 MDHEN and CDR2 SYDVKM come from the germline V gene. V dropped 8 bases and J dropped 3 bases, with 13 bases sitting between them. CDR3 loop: CASGDITDYGYTF. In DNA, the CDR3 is TGTGCCAGCGGGGACATTACTGACTATGGCTACACCTTC.

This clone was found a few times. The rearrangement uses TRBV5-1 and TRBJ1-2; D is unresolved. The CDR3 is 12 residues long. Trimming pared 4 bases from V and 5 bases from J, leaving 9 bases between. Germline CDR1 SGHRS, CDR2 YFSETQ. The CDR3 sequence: CASSITGYGYTF. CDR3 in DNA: TGCGCCAGCAGCATCACGGGATATGGCTACACCTTC.

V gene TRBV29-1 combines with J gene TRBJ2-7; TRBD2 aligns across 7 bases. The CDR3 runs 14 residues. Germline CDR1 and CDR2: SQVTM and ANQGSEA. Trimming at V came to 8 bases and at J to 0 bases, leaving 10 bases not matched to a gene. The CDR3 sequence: CSPPGGPSSYEQYF. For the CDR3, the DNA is TGCAGCCCCCCGGGGGGTCCCAGCTCCTACGAGCAGTACTTC.

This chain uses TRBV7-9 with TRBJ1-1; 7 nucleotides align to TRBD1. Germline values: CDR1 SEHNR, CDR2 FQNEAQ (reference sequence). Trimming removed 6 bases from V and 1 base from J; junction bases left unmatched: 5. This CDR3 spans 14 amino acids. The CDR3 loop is CASREGDRNTEAFF. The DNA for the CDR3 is TGTGCCAGCAGGGAAGGGGACAGGAACACTGAAGCTTTCTTT.

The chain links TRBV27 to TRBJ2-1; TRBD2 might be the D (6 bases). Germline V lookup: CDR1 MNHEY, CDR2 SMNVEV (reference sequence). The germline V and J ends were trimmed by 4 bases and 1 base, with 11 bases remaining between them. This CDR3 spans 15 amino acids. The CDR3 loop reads CASSSLGGSYNEQFF. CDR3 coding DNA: TGTGCCAGCAGTTCTCTCGGGGGATCCTACAATGAGCAGTTCTTC.

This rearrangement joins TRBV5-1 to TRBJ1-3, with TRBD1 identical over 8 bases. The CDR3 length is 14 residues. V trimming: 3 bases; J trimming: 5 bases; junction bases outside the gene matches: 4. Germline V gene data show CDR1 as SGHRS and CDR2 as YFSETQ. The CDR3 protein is CASSSGQGRNTIYF. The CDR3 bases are TGCGCCAGCAGCTCTGGACAGGGAAGAAACACCATATATTTT.

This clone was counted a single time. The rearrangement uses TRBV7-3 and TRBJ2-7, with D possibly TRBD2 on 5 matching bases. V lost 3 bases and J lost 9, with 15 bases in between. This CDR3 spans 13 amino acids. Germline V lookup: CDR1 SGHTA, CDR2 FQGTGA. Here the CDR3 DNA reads TGTGCCAGCAGCTTCGACGGACTTGCGGGGCAGTACTTC. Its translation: CASSFDGLAGQYF.

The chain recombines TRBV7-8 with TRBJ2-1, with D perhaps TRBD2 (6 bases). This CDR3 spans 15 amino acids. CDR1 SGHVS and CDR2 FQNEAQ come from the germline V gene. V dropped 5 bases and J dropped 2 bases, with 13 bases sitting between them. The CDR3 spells CASSPRLETYNEQFF. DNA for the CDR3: TGTGCCAGCAGCCCCAGACTAGAAACCTACAATGAGCAGTTCTTC.

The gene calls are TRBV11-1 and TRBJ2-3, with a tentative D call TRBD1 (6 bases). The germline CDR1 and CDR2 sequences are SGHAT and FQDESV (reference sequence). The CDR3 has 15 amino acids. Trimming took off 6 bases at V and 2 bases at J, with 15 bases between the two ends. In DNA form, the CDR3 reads TGTGCCAGCAGAGACACAGGGTCAGTCACAGATACGCAGTATTTT. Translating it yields CASRDTGSVTDTQYF.

The CDR3 DNA reads as TGTGCCAGTGGGGGGAGGGTCCAAGAGACCCAGTACTTC. This gives the protein CASGGRVQETQYF. V usage is TRBV19 and J usage is TRBJ2-5, with 7 bases that match TRBD2. CDR1 and CDR2 from the germline V gene are LNHDA and SQIVND (reference sequence). The CDR3 runs to 13 residues. V lost 8 bases to trimming and J lost 1 base; unmatched junction nucleotides: 4.

CDR3: CASSLISWGGPNTGELFF. The CDR3 DNA follows: TGTGCCAGCAGCTTAATTTCGTGGGGGGGCCCGAACACCGGGGAGCTGTTTTTT. This rearrangement joins TRBV13 to TRBJ2-2; TRBD2 might be the D (7 bases). The CDR3 covers 18 residues. V was shortened by 2 bases and J by 0 bases, with 16 bases between the two germline ends. The V gene's germline CDR1 is PRHDT and CDR2 FYEKMQ (reference sequence).

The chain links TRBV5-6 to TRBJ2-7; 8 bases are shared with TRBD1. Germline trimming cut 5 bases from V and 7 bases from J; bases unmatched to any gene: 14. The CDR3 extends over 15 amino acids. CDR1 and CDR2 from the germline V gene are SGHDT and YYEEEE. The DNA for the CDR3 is TGTGCCAGCAGTTACAGCAACAGGGGGAGGTGGGAGCAGTACTTC. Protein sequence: CASSYSNRGRWEQYF. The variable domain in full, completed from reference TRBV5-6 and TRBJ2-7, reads DAGVTQSPTHLIKTRGQQVTLRCSPKSGHDTVSWYQQALGQGPQFIFQYYEEEERQRGNFPDRFSGHQFPNYSSELNVNALLLGDSALYLCASSYSNRGRWEQYFGPGTRLTVT.